Listed below are T cell receptor beta chains from one sample, sequenced in a study of blood T cell repertoires in COVID-19. Profiled with immunoSEQ multiplex PCR; TCRdb holds only in-frame clones, not every one. The table has roughly 150,000 clones, about 90% seen once. What was sequenced was PBMCs or T cells enriched from blood (not recorded which). The origin of the receptors is a woman between 35 and 50 years old who had been exposed to COVID-19. Both conserved end residues are part of each CDR3. Each record gives: clone size, V gene, CDR3 protein. Size is stated for part of the rows, as once, few or many counts, or as a class when the clone is expanded.

>once|TRBV19
CASSLGQGRGYRETQYF
>NA|TRBV5-6
CASRDRGKRSSYNSPLHF
>NA|TRBV7-9
CASSSGGSNQPQHF
>NA|TRBV4-3
CASSQTLPATEAFF
>NA|TRBV3-1/TRBV3-2
CASSQDRDTGELFF
>NA|TRBV5-1
CASSGFTRDRPETQYF
>NA|TRBV27
CASSSGTGVGETQYF
>NA|TRBV6-4
CASSRKSGGEVGELFF
>many|TRBV28
CASSSPGIRAFF
>NA|TRBV7-2
CASSSNVLVNTEAFF
>once|TRBV19
CASSGGVSGYGYTF
>NA|TRBV18
CASSPVSGSSYEQYF
>NA|TRBV18
CASSPSASNQPQHF
>NA|TRBV27
CASSPPLAGGRNNEQFF
>few|TRBV5-1
CASRSSAGDYEQYF
>NA|TRBV7-3
CASSLTGGTGNTIYF
>NA|TRBV11-3
CASRTDWGGSTGELFF
>NA|TRBV2
CASGKTGSTNEKLFF
>NA|TRBV27
CASSVPDNSRQYF
>few|TRBV12-3/TRBV12-4
CASTRTGNSPLHF
>NA|TRBV29-1
CSVVTTKDTQYF
>NA|TRBV24-1
CATSEAAGGSTDTQYF
>NA|TRBV6-6
CAAPRGSRSYEQYF
>NA|TRBV10-3
CAIRRVTGNTGELFF
>once|TRBV6-5
CASSYSNRVREAAFF
>NA|TRBV4-1
CASSQVWGGDGYTF
>NA|TRBV9
CASSLGGSGLNEQFF
>once|TRBV29-1
CSVAPFGVAGSYEQYF
>NA|TRBV10-2
CASQGQVYEQYF
>NA|TRBV6-4
CASSDKAGGGTDTQYF
>once|TRBV6-5
CASRLIGTGQETQYF
>NA|TRBV4-2
CASSQDHGQPQHF
>NA|TRBV25-1
CASSDRYEQYF
>NA|TRBV5-1
CASSSPYDGSRTGELFF
>NA|TRBV14
CASSQSAAGEAFF
>once|TRBV23-1
CAGEGEGPLGDTQYF
>NA|TRBV7-9
CASSQTPGQGGTEAFF
>NA|TRBV7-3
CASSPAGESSYEQYF
>NA|TRBV27
CASREGDLGGPVNEQYF
>NA|TRBV18
CASSPPTGQDEQYF
>NA|TRBV13
CASSLVAGGRYEQYF
>NA|TRBV27
CASATSGRGLAKNIQYF
>NA|TRBV5-1
CASSPGTQNTEAFF
>NA|TRBV18
CASSPPVAGDAHEQYF
>NA|TRBV10-1
CASKEGVGTGELFF